These T cell receptor beta chains were read from a single sample in a study of blood T cells in healthy people across ages. TCRdb used MiXCR to reprocess the 5' RACE reads, holding one entry per CDR3 protein. The sample holds over a million distinct CDR3 sequences, approximately 25% seen once. The same data also contributed to another study, on T cells of mothers and their children.

The sequenced sample consisted of blood. The receptors here all came from a girl under 10 years old in good health. Both conserved end residues are part of each CDR3. A D gene is named only where the DNA matches it firmly. Not every row has a clone size; where given, it reads once, few, many or a size class.

TRBJ2-1 | TRBV7-9 | NA | TRBD1 | CASSLSGTGAIFLYNEQFF | TGTGCCAGCAGCTTATCCGGGACAGGGGCGATATTCCTTTACAATGAGCAGTTCTTC
TRBJ2-7 | TRBV5-1 | many | NA | CASSLDTSYEQYF | TGCGCCAGCAGCTTGGACACCTCCTACGAGCAGTACTTC
TRBJ1-5 | TRBV12-5 | NA | TRBD1 | CASGVQGNQPQHF | TGTGCTAGTGGTGTACAGGGGAATCAGCCCCAGCATTTT
TRBJ2-7 | TRBV27 | few | TRBD2 | CASSLLAGSLSEQYF | TGTGCCAGCAGTTTATTAGCGGGATCACTGAGCGAGCAGTACTTC
TRBJ2-2 | TRBV7-9 | NA | TRBD2 | CASSRRPGLAGGNTGELFF | TGTGCCAGCAGCCGGCGCCCGGGACTAGCGGGCGGGAACACCGGGGAGCTGTTTTTT
TRBJ2-2 | TRBV20-1 | few | NA | CSARDRFTGELFF | TGCAGTGCTAGGGACAGATTCACCGGGGAGCTGTTTTTT
TRBJ1-1 | TRBV5-6 | few | TRBD1 | CASSTAWGQEAFF | TGTGCCAGCAGTACCGCCTGGGGACAGGAAGCTTTCTTT
TRBJ2-5 | TRBV2 | NA | NA | CASSARRYQETQYF | TGTGCCAGCAGTGCGCGCCGGTACCAAGAGACCCAGTACTTC
TRBJ1-3 | TRBV27 | few | NA | CASSLYFGNTIYF | TGTGCCAGCAGTTTATATTTTGGAAACACCATATATTTT
TRBJ2-5 | TRBV7-2 | NA | NA | CASTNPGETQYF | TGTGCCAGCACCAACCCGGGGGAGACCCAGTACTTC
TRBJ2-5 | TRBV7-2 | NA | TRBD2 | CASSPFSGGGETQYF | TGTGCCAGCAGCCCTTTCTCTGGGGGAGGGGAGACCCAGTACTTC
TRBJ2-6 | TRBV29-1 | NA | NA | CSVVVAAHSGANVLTF | TGCAGCGTTGTAGTGGCAGCCCACTCTGGGGCCAACGTCCTGACTTTC
TRBJ2-1 | TRBV4-1 | NA | TRBD2 | CASSQESLAGYYEQFF | TGCGCCAGCAGCCAAGAAAGTCTAGCGGGCTATTATGAGCAGTTCTTC
TRBJ2-7 | TRBV20-1 | NA | TRBD1 | CSARDPGQVPYEQYF | TGCAGTGCTAGAGACCCGGGACAGGTACCCTACGAGCAGTACTTC
TRBJ2-2 | TRBV20-1 | few | TRBD2 | CSATGTTQPGELFF | TGCAGTGCCACCGGGACTACACAACCCGGGGAGCTGTTTTTT
TRBJ1-5 | TRBV28 | few | TRBD1 | CASSPRTGGGYQPQHF | TGTGCCAGCAGCCCCAGGACAGGGGGCGGGTATCAGCCCCAGCATTTT
TRBJ2-7 | TRBV7-2 | few | TRBD1 | CASSLSQGAPYEQYF | TGTGCCAGCAGCTTAAGTCAGGGGGCCCCCTACGAGCAGTACTTC
TRBJ2-2 | TRBV7-8 | NA | NA | CASSLARALAYTGELFF | TGTGCCAGCAGCTTAGCCCGGGCACTAGCTTACACCGGGGAGCTGTTTTTT
TRBJ2-1 | TRBV4-1 | NA | NA | CASSQIELNEQFF | TGCGCCAGCAGCCAAATAGAACTCAATGAGCAGTTCTTC
TRBJ2-3 | TRBV7-2 | NA | NA | CASSLFGRTDTQYF | TGTGCCAGCAGCCTTTTCGGGCGCACAGATACGCAGTATTTT
TRBJ1-1 | TRBV27 | NA | NA | CAARRGTEAFF | TGTGCCGCCAGGAGGGGGACTGAAGCTTTCTTT
TRBJ1-1 | TRBV21-1 | few | NA | CASSKVGGTRVTEAFF | TGTGCCAGCAGCAAAGTCGGGGGCACGAGGGTCACTGAAGCTTTCTTT
TRBJ2-1 | TRBV12-3/TRBV12-4 | NA | TRBD1 | CASSPPDRGGNNEQFF | TGTGCCAGCAGCCCACCGGACAGGGGAGGAAACAATGAGCAGTTCTTC
TRBJ2-7 | TRBV28 | few | TRBD1 | CASTGTGPYEQYF | TGTGCCAGCACTGGGACAGGGCCCTACGAGCAGTACTTC
TRBJ2-7 | TRBV5-1 | NA | NA | CASSLQIGTSFSYEQYF | TGCGCCAGCAGCTTGCAGATTGGGACAAGTTTCTCCTACGAGCAGTACTTC
TRBJ2-4 | TRBV7-9 | NA | NA | CASSLANKNIQYF | TGTGCCAGCAGCTTAGCAAACAAGAACATTCAGTACTTC
TRBJ1-5 | TRBV27 | few | NA | CASSPGQLTNQPQHF | TGTGCCAGCAGTCCTGGTCAATTGACGAATCAGCCCCAGCATTTT
TRBJ2-7 | TRBV6-2/TRBV6-3 | NA | NA | CAGSYSTSLFGYEQYF | TGTGCCGGCAGTTACTCGACCTCTCTTTTTGGTTACGAGCAGTACTTC
TRBJ2-1 | TRBV20-1 | NA | TRBD2 | CSGSDLAGGREQFF | TGCAGTGGGTCGGATCTAGCGGGAGGTCGCGAGCAGTTCTTC
TRBJ2-3 | TRBV4-2 | few | TRBD2 | CASSQAPWIAGGPGFTDTQYF | TGTGCCAGCAGCCAAGCCCCATGGATAGCGGGGGGGCCTGGTTTTACAGATACGCAGTATTTT
TRBJ1-2 | TRBV6-5 | many | NA | CASSYLGGEGYTF | TGTGCCAGCAGTTACTTGGGGGGAGAGGGCTACACCTTC
TRBJ2-7 | TRBV7-9 | NA | TRBD1 | CASSLARGQGSYEQYF | TGTGCCAGCAGCTTAGCGCGGGGACAGGGGTCGTACGAGCAGTACTTC
TRBJ2-1 | TRBV6-2/TRBV6-3 | once | NA | CASSDSGHTGNEQFF | TGTGCCAGCAGTGACTCGGGACACACGGGCAATGAGCAGTTCTTC
TRBJ1-5 | TRBV7-9 | NA | NA | CASSLLKGGSNQPQHF | TGTGCCAGCAGCTTATTAAAGGGAGGCAGCAATCAGCCCCAGCATTTT
TRBJ2-1 | TRBV29-1 | few | NA | CSVGRSGPEGSPPFF | TGCAGCGTTGGGAGGTCAGGGCCTGAAGGGTCACCTCCGTTCTTC
TRBJ2-7 | TRBV3-1 | NA | NA | CASSPSGDEQYF | TGTGCCAGCAGCCCATCCGGAGACGAGCAGTACTTC
TRBJ1-2 | TRBV6-5 | NA | TRBD1 | CASNPGQGAHGYTF | TGTGCCAGCAACCCTGGACAGGGGGCCCATGGCTACACCTTC
TRBJ1-2 | TRBV24-1 | NA | NA | CATNGYPRQEGYTF | TGTGCCACAAACGGATACCCAAGACAGGAGGGCTACACCTTC
TRBJ2-7 | TRBV5-6 | NA | TRBD1 | CASSLLRDRALNEQYF | TGTGCCAGCAGCTTGTTACGGGACAGGGCGCTCAACGAGCAGTACTTC
TRBJ2-1 | TRBV7-2 | few | NA | CASSPRRILRGEQFF | TGTGCCAGCAGCCCCCGGAGAATATTGAGGGGTGAGCAGTTCTTC
TRBJ2-7 | TRBV7-2 | few | NA | CASRAASSYEQYF | TGTGCCAGCAGAGCGGCGAGCTCCTACGAGCAGTACTTC
TRBJ2-1 | TRBV15 | few | TRBD1 | CATTPNLGTGYNEQFF | TGTGCCACCACCCCCAATCTGGGGACAGGGTACAATGAGCAGTTCTTC
TRBJ2-2 | TRBV29-1 | NA | NA | CSVEWWGQNTGELFF | TGCAGCGTTGAATGGTGGGGGCAAAACACCGGGGAGCTGTTTTTT
TRBJ2-1 | TRBV29-1 | NA | TRBD2 | CSVDSPLGGRGNEQFF | TGCAGCGTTGACTCACCTTTGGGCGGGAGGGGCAATGAGCAGTTCTTC
TRBJ2-3 | TRBV7-9 | many | NA | CASSSEADTQYF | TGTGCCAGCAGCTCGGAAGCAGATACGCAGTATTTT
TRBJ2-7 | TRBV2 | NA | TRBD2 | CASSGGRAQNEQYF | TGTGCCAGCAGTGGCGGGAGGGCCCAAAACGAGCAGTACTTC
TRBJ1-5 | TRBV5-1 | once | NA | CASSSQSGQPQHF | TGCGCCAGCAGCTCTCAGTCCGGACAGCCCCAGCATTTT
TRBJ2-3 | TRBV7-3 | NA | NA | CASSLMGKDTQYF | TGTGCCAGCAGCTTAATGGGGAAAGATACGCAGTATTTT
TRBJ2-7 | TRBV7-2 | few | NA | CASSPQGGAGSSYEQYF | TGTGCCAGCAGCCCCCAGGGAGGTGCGGGGAGCTCCTACGAGCAGTACTTC
TRBJ2-1 | TRBV5-5 | NA | NA | CASSLDRAGSRIWEQFF | TGTGCCAGCAGCTTGGATAGGGCGGGATCCCGTATATGGGAGCAGTTCTTC
TRBJ2-3 | TRBV9 | NA | NA | CASSDLFSTDTQYF | TGTGCCAGCAGCGACCTGTTTAGCACAGATACGCAGTATTTT
TRBJ1-5 | TRBV7-8 | NA | NA | CASSLVQINQPQHF | TGTGCCAGCAGCTTAGTACAGATCAATCAGCCCCAGCATTTT
TRBJ1-1 | TRBV6-5 | many | NA | CASSYGWIQGTEAFF | TGTGCCAGCAGTTATGGATGGATCCAGGGCACTGAAGCTTTCTTT